The 29 T cell receptor beta chains below come from one sample, sequenced in a study of control samples from healthy donors and cancer patients. Using immunoSEQ multiplex PCR, the repertoire was profiled, and TCRdb retains in-frame clones only, with some absent. Of about 130,000 clones in the sample, about 92% were seen once. Sequencing was done on a sample of blood. The receptors come from a woman in her fifties or sixties in good health.

This rearrangement joins TRBV7-9 to TRBJ2-7; D might be TRBD1 (5 bases). This CDR3 has 13 residues. Trimming took off 5 bases at V and 3 bases at J, with 11 bases between the two ends. Germline-derived CDR1 and CDR2 are SEHNR and FQNEAQ (reference sequence). CDR3 in amino acids: CASSGAQHYEQYF. The CDR3 DNA is TGTGCCAGCAGCGGGGCCCAGCACTACGAGCAGTACTTC.

This sequence joins TRBV7-8 and TRBJ2-7, with 9 positions matching TRBD1. Germline V gives CDR1 SGHVS, CDR2 FQNEAQ. This CDR3 is 15 amino acids long. With 2 bases clipped from V and 5 bases from J, the junction kept 7 bases outside the gene matches. The CDR3 sequence is CASSLIDRGSDEQYF. The CDR3, as DNA: TGTGCCAGCAGCTTAATCGACAGGGGGTCCGACGAGCAGTACTTC.

V and J are TRBV28 and TRBJ2-7; the D call may be TRBD1 or TRBD2 (5 bases each). V dropped 5 bases and J dropped 2 bases, with 16 bases sitting between them. There are 15 residues in the CDR3. Germline-derived CDR1 and CDR2 are MDHEN and SYDVKM. Here the CDR3 DNA reads TGTGCCAGCAGTAACCTTGGGGACCGCGCCTACGAGCAGTACTTC. Translation gives CASSNLGDRAYEQYF.

The chain is built from TRBV29-1 and TRBJ2-7; either TRBD1 or TRBD2 may fit D (5 bases each). This CDR3 has 13 residues. Germline V CDR1 and CDR2: SQVTM, ANQGSEA. Trimming removed 2 bases at V and 0 bases at J, with 8 bases between. Here the CDR3 DNA reads TGCAGCGTTGAATCAGGGAGCTCCTACGAGCAGTACTTC. It encodes CSVESGSSYEQYF.

The J gene is TRBJ1-5, the V gene TRBV6-1; the D is unclear. CDR1 and CDR2 (germline): MNHNS, SASEGT. This CDR3 is built from 15 residues. The germline V and J ends were trimmed by 0 bases and 3 bases, with 9 bases remaining between them. The DNA for the CDR3 is TGTGCCAGCAGTGAAGCGGCAGGTTACAATCAGCCCCAGCATTTT. Encoded protein: CASSEAAGYNQPQHF.

CDR3 sequence: CASSYQPTGELFF. The CDR3 nucleotides are TGTGCCAGCAGTTACCAGCCCACCGGGGAGCTGTTTTTT. J is TRBJ2-2 and V is TRBV6-6; D remains ambiguous. Trimming removed 2 bases from V and 4 bases from J, with 5 bases in between. The CDR3 contains 13 residues. Germline V lookup: CDR1 MNHNY, CDR2 SVGAGI (reference sequence).

The rearrangement joins TRBV10-3 to TRBJ1-1; D possibly corresponds to TRBD1 (5 bases). The CDR3 is 13 amino acids. Trimming left V 6 bases short and J 1 base short, with 9 bases between. The germline CDR1 and CDR2 sequences are ENHRY and SYGVKD. CDR3 sequence reads: CAIRGGWNTEAFF. The CDR3 DNA sequence: TGTGCCATCAGGGGGGGGTGGAACACTGAAGCTTTCTTT.

This chain connects TRBV25-1 to TRBJ1-2; D is unclear. The CDR3 extends over 13 amino acids. Germline V gene data show CDR1 as MGHDK and CDR2 as SYGVNS. The ends were cut back, 3 bases at V and 8 bases at J, with 13 bases in the middle. The CDR3 coding sequence is TGTGCCAGCAGTGACAATATCAACGGGGGCTACACCTTC. This encodes CASSDNINGGYTF.

V is TRBV6-5 and J is TRBJ2-1, with 7 nucleotides matching TRBD2. Germline V gene lookup returns CDR1 MNHEY and CDR2 SVGAGI. The CDR3 covers 15 residues. The junction had 6 bases not matched to a gene; V was cut back by 7 bases and J by 0 bases. CDR3 protein: CASNRAGNSYNEQFF. The CDR3 coding sequence is TGTGCCAGCAATAGAGCGGGGAACTCCTACAATGAGCAGTTCTTC.

The rearrangement joins TRBV6-6 to TRBJ1-4, with D tentatively TRBD1 (6 bases). Germline V gene data show CDR1 as MNHNY and CDR2 as SVGAGI (reference sequence). The CDR3 spans 16 residues. The V gene lost 6 bases and the J gene lost 4 bases, with 18 bases spanning the gap. CDR3 in amino acids: CASRRKGQKLNEKLFF. CDR3 DNA: TGTGCCAGCAGGCGCAAAGGACAGAAACTTAATGAAAAACTGTTTTTT.

This sequence joins TRBV27 and TRBJ2-3; unclear D gene. The germline V and J ends were trimmed by 5 bases and 0 bases, with 12 bases remaining between them. CDR1 MNHEY and CDR2 SMNVEV come from the germline V gene (reference sequence). The CDR3 runs 15 residues. The CDR3, as DNA: TGTGCCAGCAGTGTTCGGCAACTTAGCACAGATACGCAGTATTTT. Protein: CASSVRQLSTDTQYF.

The J gene is TRBJ2-1, the V gene TRBV19; 13 positions match TRBD2. Germline CDR1 and CDR2: LNHDA and SQIVND (reference sequence). The CDR3 extends over 18 amino acids. The ends lost 5 bases at V and 8 bases at J; junction bases unmatched: 15. The CDR3 sequence is CASSSRLAGGSIGHEQFF. CDR3 nucleotides: TGTGCCAGTAGTTCCCGACTAGCGGGAGGCTCAATAGGACATGAGCAGTTCTTC.

The chain uses TRBV9 and TRBJ1-1; D uncertain. This CDR3 region has 14 residues. Trimming took 4 bases from V and 4 from J, leaving 14 bases between them. CDR1 is SGDLS, CDR2 YYNGEE, per germline. The CDR3 loop reads CASSPSGSGTEAFF. CDR3 nucleotide sequence: TGTGCCAGCAGCCCATCAGGTTCCGGCACTGAAGCTTTCTTT.

The gene calls are TRBV2 and TRBJ1-5; 10 bases align to TRBD1. The J segment lost 6 bases and the V segment lost 1 base, leaving 3 bases of the junction unmatched. The germline gives CDR1 SNHLY, CDR2 FYNNEI. The CDR3 is made up of 15 amino acids. The CDR3 sequence: CASSEGQGAFQPQHF. DNA for the CDR3: TGTGCCAGCAGTGAAGGACAGGGGGCTTTTCAGCCCCAGCATTTT.

The chain joins TRBV20-1 to TRBJ1-1; D is undetermined. Germline assignment: CDR1 DFQATT and CDR2 SNEGSKA (reference sequence). The germline V and J ends were trimmed by 8 bases and 1 base, with 8 bases remaining between them. This CDR3 region has 11 residues. In nucleotides, the CDR3 is TGCAGTCCCGACCAGAACACTGAAGCTTTCTTT. Translation: CSPDQNTEAFF.

The rearrangement uses TRBV2 and TRBJ2-5; no reliable D call. There are 13 residues in the CDR3. V gave up 7 bases and J gave up 1 base, with 10 bases separating them. Germline V gene lookup returns CDR1 SNHLY and CDR2 FYNNEI. The CDR3 loop is CASTPDFQETQYF. CDR3 nucleotide sequence: TGTGCCAGCACACCAGACTTCCAAGAGACCCAGTACTTC.

The chain recombines TRBV4-1 with TRBJ2-1; 9 bases are shared with TRBD2. The V gene end was trimmed by 3 bases and the J gene end by 12 bases; junction bases not matched to a gene: 12. This CDR3 region has 15 residues. Germline loops: CDR1 MGHRA, CDR2 YSYEKL. For the CDR3, the DNA is TGCGCCAGCAGCCAGCCGGGAGTAGCGGGAGTCTTGCAGTTCTTC. Protein sequence: CASSQPGVAGVLQFF.

The J gene is TRBJ2-7, the V gene TRBV7-9; 12 positions agree with TRBD1. The trim removed 10 bases at V and 9 bases at J, leaving 13 bases unmatched. The CDR3 runs 14 residues. Germline CDR1 is SEHNR and CDR2 is FQNEAQ (reference sequence). CDR3 sequence reads: CATQTGTGGVAQYF. For the CDR3, the DNA is TGTGCCACCCAAACCGGGACAGGGGGCGTAGCGCAGTACTTC.

The genes are TRBV7-9 and TRBJ2-3; 13 bases are a match to TRBD2. The ends lost 7 bases at V and 8 bases at J; junction bases unmatched: 12. The CDR3 contains 16 residues. Germline CDR1 and CDR2: SEHNR and FQNEAQ (reference sequence). CDR3 amino acids: CASKNGTSGTYGTQYF. CDR3 nucleotides: TGTGCCAGCAAGAACGGGACTAGCGGGACCTACGGTACGCAGTATTTT.

The chain has TRBV9 and TRBJ2-7; 9 bases align to TRBD1. CDR1 and CDR2 (germline): SGDLS, YYNGEE. This CDR3 contains 16 residues. The CDR3 spells CPRRARDRGGTYEQYF. For the CDR3, the DNA is TGTCCCCGCCGCGCCCGCGACAGGGGGGGGACCTACGAGCAGTACTTC.

V usage is TRBV6-5 and J usage is TRBJ2-7; the D gene is possibly TRBD1 (6 bases). CDR1 is MNHEY, CDR2 SVGAGI, per germline. V dropped 5 bases and J dropped 0 bases, with 11 bases sitting between them. CDR3 length: 14 amino acids. CDR3: CASSRKDSSYEQYF. The CDR3 DNA reads as TGTGCCAGCAGTCGCAAGGACAGCTCCTACGAGCAGTACTTC.

As DNA, the CDR3 is TGTGCCAGCAGCTTAGTGGGGGGGCAGGGCCATGAGCAGTTCTTC. Its protein product is CASSLVGGQGHEQFF. The chain recombines TRBV7-2 with TRBJ2-1; TRBD2 might be the D (7 bases). The germline CDR1 and CDR2 sequences are SGHTA and FQGNSA. The CDR3 contains 15 residues. The V end was cut by 1 base, the J end by 8 bases, with 15 bases between.

The chain carries TRBV5-6 and TRBJ1-3; no clear D gene. CDR1 is SGHDT and CDR2 is YYEEEE in the germline V gene. The CDR3 covers 17 residues. V lost 0 bases and J 4 bases, leaving 17 bases between the germline ends. This CDR3 reads CASSLAGRTVRGNTIYF. CDR3 sequence (DNA): TGTGCCAGCAGCTTGGCCGGCAGGACTGTAAGGGGAAACACCATATATTTT.

The chain recombines TRBV7-9 with TRBJ1-6; D gene uncertain. The V and J ends lost 5 bases and 7 bases respectively, with 15 bases between them. The CDR3 runs to 15 residues. CDR1 and CDR2 (germline): SEHNR, FQNEAQ (reference sequence). The CDR3 spells CASSPPGRMNSPLHF. CDR3 coding DNA: TGTGCCAGCAGCCCTCCCGGACGGATGAATTCACCCCTCCACTTT.

The chain combines TRBV29-1 with TRBJ1-2, with D hard to call. The CDR3 contains 12 residues. Germline CDR1 and CDR2: SQVTM and ANQGSEA. V was trimmed by 2 bases and J by 4 bases, leaving 8 bases between them. Here the CDR3 DNA reads TGCAGCGTTGAATTGGTGGGCTATGGCTACACCTTC. It yields the protein CSVELVGYGYTF.

This chain joins TRBV5-6 and TRBJ1-5; D gene uncertain. The ends were cut back, 1 base at V and 3 bases at J, with 14 bases in the middle. The germline V gene has CDR1 SGHDT and CDR2 YYEEEE. CDR3 length: 16 residues. The CDR3 DNA reads TGTGCCAGCAGCTTGTTCGGGCAGCAAAACAATCAGCCCCAGCATTTT. Protein product: CASSLFGQQNNQPQHF.

This chain joins TRBV19 and TRBJ1-2; no clear D. The CDR3 runs to 13 residues. Germline-derived CDR1 and CDR2 are LNHDA and SQIVND (reference sequence). V was clipped by 5 bases and J by 3 bases, with 10 bases between them. The CDR3 nucleotides read TGTGCCAGTAGTCCTCAGGCTTACTATGGCTACACCTTC. It codes for CASSPQAYYGYTF.

V is TRBV20-1 and J is TRBJ2-2; 7 positions agree with TRBD2. V shed 3 bases and J 3 bases; nucleotides not matched to a gene: 7. The CDR3 consists of 15 residues. Germline loops: CDR1 DFQATT, CDR2 SNEGSKA (reference sequence). The CDR3 is CSASKAGRDTGELFF. DNA of the CDR3: TGCAGTGCTAGTAAAGCGGGAAGGGACACCGGGGAGCTGTTTTTT.

The table lists this clone with a count of one. V gene TRBV11-2 combines with J gene TRBJ1-2, with no clear D. The CDR3 is made up of 12 amino acids. Trimming took 5 bases from V and 3 from J, leaving 7 bases between them. Germline CDR1 and CDR2: SGHAT and FQNNGV. The CDR3: CASSPGDYGYTF. CDR3 bases: TGTGCCAGCAGCCCCGGTGACTATGGCTACACCTTC.